The T cell receptor beta chain under discussion was sequenced for a study of cytomegalovirus exposure and HLA in healthy donors. The germline V and J ends were trimmed by 6 bases and 4 bases, with 18 bases remaining between them. CDR1 is KGHSH and CDR2 is LQKENI in the germline V gene. This CDR3 has 15 amino acids. This PCR relied on a set of 60 Vbeta primers and 13 Jbeta primers. Method: immunoSEQ multiplex PCR; TCRdb's copy keeps in-frame clones and lacks some. The sample lists around 200,000 clones; 80% to 90% were seen once. This sequence originates from a girl aged 2 to 10 in good health and CMV-seropositive. Specimen: PBMCs. J is TRBJ1-2 and V is TRBV18; tentative D call: TRBD1 (6 bases). The DNA of the CDR3 is TGTGCCAGCTCCCGAAACAGGGCCACCTTCTATGGCTACACCTTC. Protein sequence: CASSRNRATFYGYTF.